This section outlines one T cell receptor beta chain sequence together with its context. No antigen is known for it. Trimming took 4 bases from V and 8 from J; bases not matched to a gene: 7. Germline CDR1 is LGHDT and CDR2 is YNNKEL (reference sequence). The CDR3 runs to 15 residues. The record originates from a study of T cells after yellow fever vaccination. Study outcomes and limitations: Just a small share of clonotypes turned up in the CD4 compartment as well as the CD8 compartment.

TCRdb re-derived calls from the 5' RACE reads in MiXCR, one entry per CDR3 protein. The table lists 300,000 or so distinct CDR3 sequences, around 6.8% of them singletons. Sequences were derived from PBMCs, sampled around 45 days after the first yellow fever vaccination. The rearrangement uses TRBV3-1 and TRBJ1-6, with TRBD1 matching 8 bases. This TCR was recovered from a man between 18 and 35 years old who received the YFV17D yellow fever vaccine. Here the CDR3 DNA reads TGTGCCAGCAGCCGGTCGCAGGGGGCGCATTCACCCCTCCACTTT. This translates into CASSRSQGAHSPLHF.